These 17 T cell receptor beta chains were all obtained from the same sample, sequenced in a study of identical twins. TCRdb analysed the 5' RACE reads with MiXCR anew, one entry per CDR3 protein. The sample includes approximately 680,000 distinct CDR3 sequences, about 7% of them seen just once. This sample was also put to use in a study of yellow fever vaccine responses in identical twins.

Sequenced sample: PBMCs. These receptors were taken from a woman aged 18-30 years in good health.

The chain links TRBV6-2 or TRBV6-3 to TRBJ2-1; 10 bases agree with TRBD2. J gave up 2 bases and V 6 bases, and 13 bases lay outside the gene matches. CDR1 MNHEY and CDR2 SVGEGT come from the germline V gene. The CDR3 has 18 residues. The DNA for the CDR3 is TGTGCCAGCAGGAGACTAGCGGGCCCTGGGACACCCTACAATGAGCAGTTCTTC. Its protein is CASRRLAGPGTPYNEQFF.

This chain links TRBV10-3 with TRBJ2-7; D is possibly TRBD1 (5 bases). CDR1 is ENHRY and CDR2 is SYGVKD in the germline V gene. This CDR3 spans 13 amino acids. V lost 5 bases and J 3 bases, leaving 11 bases between the germline ends. The CDR3 DNA reads as TGTGCCATCAGTTTAGACAGAGACTACGAGCAGTACGTC. Translating gives CAISLDRDYEQYV.

This clonotype occurred many times. The chain recombines TRBV20-1 with TRBJ2-7; TRBD2 is a possible D gene (6 bases). V gave up 1 base and J gave up 3 bases, with 13 bases separating them. This CDR3 region has 14 residues. Germline V gene lookup returns CDR1 DFQATT and CDR2 SNEGSKA (reference sequence). CDR3 DNA: TGCAGTGCTAGAGCCTCCCGGGACTTCTACGAGCAGTACTTC. Amino acid sequence: CSARASRDFYEQYF.

This chain links TRBV5-1 with TRBJ2-3; 8 bases map to TRBD2. CDR1 is SGHRS and CDR2 is YFSETQ in the germline V gene. CDR3 length: 14 residues. V lost 4 bases, J lost 6 bases, and 7 bases stayed unmatched. CDR3 residues: CASSPGLAVDTQYF. The CDR3 DNA reads as TGCGCCAGCAGCCCTGGACTAGCTGTGGATACGCAGTATTTT. The whole variable domain, remainder taken from reference TRBV5-1 and TRBJ2-3, is KAGVTQTPRYLIKTRGQQVTLSCSPISGHRSVSWYQQTPGQGLQFLFEYFSETQRNKGNFPGRFSGRQFSNSRSEMNVSTLELGDSALYLCASSPGLAVDTQYFGPGTRLTVL.

Many counts were recorded for this clonotype. This chain joins TRBV10-3 and TRBJ2-7; weak D call: TRBD2 (5 bases). The ends were cut back, 4 bases at V and 5 bases at J, with 12 bases in the middle. Germline V lookup: CDR1 ENHRY, CDR2 SYGVKD. This CDR3 comprises 13 residues. CDR3 DNA sequence: TGTGCCATCAGTGTAAGTGAGGGAGACGAGCAGTACGTC. Residues: CAISVSEGDEQYV.

This clonotype was seen ten or more times. The chain recombines TRBV21-1 with TRBJ2-7; TRBD1, the D gene given by the table, was not confirmed from the DNA. TRBV21-1 is recorded as a pseudogene. This CDR3 is built from 13 residues. The CDR3: CASSKDGPGKQYF. The CDR3 DNA reads TGTGCCAGCAGCAAAGATGGGCCGGGCAAGCAGTACTTC.

In this sample, this clonotype turned up a few times. V gene TRBV12-3 or TRBV12-4 combines with J gene TRBJ1-5; 9 bases align to TRBD1. V lost 7 bases to trimming and J lost 6 bases; unmatched junction nucleotides: 13. CDR3 length: 16 amino acids. CDR3 sequence: CASTISGTGMVQPQHF. CDR3 bases: TGTGCCAGCACCATATCCGGGACAGGGATGGTTCAGCCCCAGCATTTT.

J is TRBJ2-5 and V is TRBV7-9; maybe TRBD2 (5 bases). Germline loops: CDR1 SEHNR, CDR2 FQNEAQ (reference sequence). CDR3 length: 15 amino acids. The V and J ends lost 3 bases and 2 bases respectively, with 13 bases between them. CDR3: CASSLRENEQETQYF. The CDR3, as DNA: TGTGCCAGCAGCTTGAGGGAAAATGAACAAGAGACCCAGTACTTC.

The sample holds many counts of this clonotype. V usage is TRBV5-5 and J usage is TRBJ1-1, with a possible D match to TRBD1 (5 bases). Deletions cut 1 base from V and 9 bases from J, with 10 bases between. Germline V gene data show CDR1 as SGHKS and CDR2 as YYEKEE (reference sequence). The CDR3 runs to 12 residues. CDR3 bases: TGTGCCAGCAGCTTGACGGGGCAGAAAGCTTTCTTT. As protein: CASSLTGQKAFF. The whole variable domain, remainder taken from reference TRBV5-5 and TRBJ1-1, is DAGVTQSPTHLIKTRGQQVTLRCSPISGHKSVSWYQQVLGQGPQFIFQYYEKEERGRGNFPDRFSARQFPNYSSELNVNALLLGDSALYLCASSLTGQKAFFGQGTRLTVV.

This clonotype was detected many times. The CDR3 sequence: CSAEGRTGSYNEQFF. The CDR3 DNA follows: TGCAGCGCGGAGGGCCGGACAGGGTCGTACAATGAGCAGTTCTTC. The chain employs TRBV20-1 and TRBJ2-1; 8 nucleotides match TRBD1. The CDR3 extends over 15 amino acids. Germline V gene lookup returns CDR1 DFQATT and CDR2 SNEGSKA (reference sequence).

This clonotype showed up many times. This rearrangement joins TRBV7-2 to TRBJ1-4; D is possibly TRBD1 (5 bases). V was pared by 0 bases and J by 3 bases, with 11 bases between. CDR3 length: 16 residues. In germline, CDR1 is SGHTA, CDR2 FQGNSA. CDR3 residues: CASSLAGRGSNEKLFF. The CDR3 DNA is TGTGCCAGCAGCTTAGCGGGAAGGGGATCTAATGAAAAACTGTTTTTT.

This clonotype has only a few counts. V and J are TRBV12-3 or TRBV12-4 and TRBJ2-2, with D unresolved. This CDR3 is built from 15 residues. V was cut by 3 bases and J by 0 bases, with 8 bases left in between. This CDR3 reads CASSFLQANTGELFF. CDR3 DNA: TGTGCCAGCAGTTTTCTTCAGGCGAACACCGGGGAGCTGTTTTTT.

The chain couples TRBV29-1 to TRBJ2-5; D tentatively fits TRBD1 or TRBD2 (5 bases each). With 7 bases removed from V and 4 bases from J, the gap between germline ends came to 13 bases. Per the germline V gene, CDR1 is SQVTM and CDR2 is ANQGSEA. CDR3 length: 12 residues. The CDR3 spells CSATRGIETQYF. CDR3 nucleotides: TGCAGCGCGACGAGGGGTATAGAGACCCAGTACTTC.

A few counts support this clonotype. The chain recombines TRBV18 with TRBJ1-1, with D possibly TRBD1 on 5 matching bases. CDR3 length: 13 amino acids. Trimming stripped 2 bases from V and 14 bases from J, with 18 bases between. Germline CDR1 and CDR2: KGHSH and LQKENI. DNA of the CDR3: TGTGCCAGCTCACCAAATGGGGACGCCGAAGGGTTCTTT. Translating gives CASSPNGDAEGFF.

The chain couples TRBV7-9 to TRBJ2-3; perhaps TRBD2 as D (5 bases). With 7 bases removed from V and 5 bases from J, the gap between germline ends came to 16 bases. Germline loops: CDR1 SEHNR, CDR2 FQNEAQ (reference sequence). This CDR3 region has 14 residues. CDR3 residues: CASTGGSLGDTQYF. The CDR3 region has the DNA TGTGCCAGCACAGGCGGGTCGTTGGGAGATACGCAGTATTTT.

The chain carries TRBV28 and TRBJ1-6; D is ambiguous. This CDR3 comprises 13 residues. Trimming took off 8 bases at V and 4 bases at J, with 9 bases between the two ends. Germline loops: CDR1 MDHEN, CDR2 SYDVKM. The chain's CDR3 is CASRGGYNSPLHF. DNA for the CDR3: TGTGCCAGCCGAGGTGGATATAATTCACCCCTCCACTTT.

Details on this clonotype: This is likely an artifact of a read error, given a far larger clone one base away. The V and J genes are TRBV12-3 or TRBV12-4 and TRBJ2-2; D remains unclear. V lost 5 bases and J 4 bases, leaving 8 bases between the germline ends. CDR3 size: 13 residues. CDR3 residues: CASSITRTGELFF. As DNA, the CDR3 is TGTGCCAGCAGTATAACCCGCACCGGGGAGCTGTTTTTT.